These 6 T cell receptor beta chains came from one sample sequenced in a study of blood T cell repertoires in COVID-19. Method: immunoSEQ multiplex PCR; TCRdb's copy keeps in-frame clones and lacks some. The sample records around 260,000 clones, about 89% being singletons. The sample was peripheral blood. Source of these receptors: a woman under 40 with COVID-19, enrolled during active disease.

This chain joins TRBV29-1 and TRBJ1-4, with D unclear. In germline, CDR1 is SQVTM, CDR2 ANQGSEA. Trimming removed 6 bases at V and 2 bases at J, with 19 bases between. This CDR3 comprises 16 residues. The CDR3 loop reads CSVLLGGSGTNEKLFF. The CDR3 nucleotides read TGCAGCGTACTACTAGGAGGGTCCGGGACTAATGAAAAACTGTTTTTT.

The chain couples TRBV7-2 to TRBJ2-7, with 9 bases lining up with TRBD1. The trim removed 5 bases at V and 6 bases at J, leaving 11 bases unmatched. Germline assignment: CDR1 SGHTA and CDR2 FQGNSA. The length of the CDR3 is 15 residues. The CDR3 protein is CASSPYPGQGGEQYF. The CDR3 DNA is TGTGCCAGCAGCCCGTACCCGGGACAGGGAGGCGAGCAGTACTTC.

The chain recombines TRBV6-2 or TRBV6-3 with TRBJ1-5; the D is unclear. Germline CDR1 is MNHEY and CDR2 is SVGEGT. V shed 0 bases and J shed 1 base, with 4 bases lying between them. The CDR3 loop spans 14 amino acids. Here the CDR3 reads CASSYSTSNQPQHF. CDR3 coding DNA: TGTGCCAGCAGTTACTCGACAAGCAATCAGCCCCAGCATTTT.

V and J are TRBV12-3 or TRBV12-4 and TRBJ2-1; D not certain. The V gene lost 1 base and the J gene lost 6 bases, with 4 bases spanning the gap. The CDR3 sequence is 12 residues long. CDR3 protein: CASSLDFNEQFF. The CDR3, as DNA: TGTGCCAGCAGTTTAGACTTCAATGAGCAGTTCTTC.

This clone was seen only once. The chain has TRBV5-1 and TRBJ1-3, with D uncertain. The CDR3 is 15 amino acids. CDR1 is SGHRS, CDR2 YFSETQ, per germline. Trimming removed 4 bases at V and 3 bases at J, with 14 bases between. CDR3 sequence reads: CASSTLGGVGNTIYF. The CDR3 coding sequence is TGCGCCAGCAGCACCCTGGGCGGGGTTGGAAACACCATATATTTT.

The gene calls are TRBV3-1 (or the pseudogene TRBV3-2) and TRBJ2-1; a possible D gene is TRBD1 (5 bases). Germline loops: CDR1 LGHDT, CDR2 YNNKEL (reference sequence). The CDR3 extends over 15 amino acids. V was cut by 0 bases and J by 6 bases, with 12 bases left in between. CDR3 region: CASSQDLGQFNEQFF. The CDR3 DNA reads as TGTGCCAGCAGCCAAGATTTGGGGCAGTTCAATGAGCAGTTCTTC.